This TCR beta chain was sequenced during a study of T cells in Graves' hyperthyroidism and ophthalmopathy. Overall study context: Peripheral blood was acquired at first diagnosis, ahead of any therapy whatsoever. Study results and caveats: Ophthalmopathy was predicted by the model a median of 6.5 months ahead of onset.

Diagnoses rested on clinical symptoms, serum thyroxine and TRAb, thyroid ultrasound and orbital computed tomography. Note on this clonotype: The antigen is not known.

Using RNA transcripts as the source, TCR beta CDR3 regions were amplified. RT-PCR in the first round (using the HTBI primer set) targeted the TCR CDR3. Using its own MiXCR run on the multiplex PCR reads, TCRdb lists one record per CDR3 protein. The sample consists of over 350,000 distinct CDR3 sequences, over 12% of them appearing once. The source material was blood. The TCR was taken from a man aged 45-65 years with Graves' ophthalmopathy.

In DNA form, the CDR3 reads TGTGCCATCAAACGACAGGGGGCTGAGACAGATACGCAGTATTTT. Amino acids: CAIKRQGAETDTQYF. The V and J genes are TRBV10-3 and TRBJ2-3; 10 bases agree with TRBD1. V shed 7 bases, J shed 3 bases, and the junction held 7 bases outside the gene matches. Germline V gene data show CDR1 as ENHRY and CDR2 as SYGVKD. There are 15 residues in the CDR3.